Following are 3 T cell receptor beta chains from one sample sequenced in a study of shared clonotypes between healthy human individuals. Generated by immunoSEQ multiplex PCR, the TCRdb table keeps only in-frame clones and is missing some. The sample includes 730,000 or so clones, around 72% of them seen just once. Sequenced: memory CD4+ T cells sorted from blood. The sample's subset: CD45RA-negative fraction. These receptors were collected from a woman aged 25 to 45 in good health.

This sequence joins TRBV6-5 and TRBJ2-3; D unclear. Trimming took off 10 bases at V and 4 bases at J, with 18 bases between the two ends. The CDR3 sequence is 14 residues long. The germline V gene has CDR1 MNHEY and CDR2 SVGAGI. CDR3 region: CATLPLQQSDTQYF. The CDR3 DNA reads TGTGCCACCCTGCCTCTGCAACAATCAGATACGCAGTATTTT.

V is TRBV2 and J is TRBJ2-1; the match to TRBD2 covers 8 bases. V gave up 5 bases and J gave up 6 bases; unmatched junction bases: 6. CDR3 length equals 14 residues. Germline V gives CDR1 SNHLY, CDR2 FYNNEI. The CDR3 nucleotides are TGTGCCAGCAGTACCGGGACTAGTGCCAATGAGCAGTTCTTC. This gives the protein CASSTGTSANEQFF.

J is TRBJ2-6 and V is TRBV28; D is ambiguous. V was trimmed by 6 bases and J by 0 bases, leaving 15 bases between them. Germline V gene sequence: CDR1 MDHEN, CDR2 SYDVKM. This CDR3 has 17 residues. CDR3 DNA sequence: TGTGCCAGCAGCATAGAAACAGTGATCTCTGGGGCCAACGTCCTGACTTTC. Translated, it gives CASSIETVISGANVLTF. Using reference TRBV28 and TRBJ2-6 for the parts outside the CDR3, the full variable domain is DVKVTQSSRYLVKRTGEKVFLECVQDMDHENMFWYRQDPGLGLRLIYFSYDVKMKEKGDIPEGYSVSREKKERFSLILESASTNQTSMYLCASSIETVISGANVLTFGAGSRLTVL.